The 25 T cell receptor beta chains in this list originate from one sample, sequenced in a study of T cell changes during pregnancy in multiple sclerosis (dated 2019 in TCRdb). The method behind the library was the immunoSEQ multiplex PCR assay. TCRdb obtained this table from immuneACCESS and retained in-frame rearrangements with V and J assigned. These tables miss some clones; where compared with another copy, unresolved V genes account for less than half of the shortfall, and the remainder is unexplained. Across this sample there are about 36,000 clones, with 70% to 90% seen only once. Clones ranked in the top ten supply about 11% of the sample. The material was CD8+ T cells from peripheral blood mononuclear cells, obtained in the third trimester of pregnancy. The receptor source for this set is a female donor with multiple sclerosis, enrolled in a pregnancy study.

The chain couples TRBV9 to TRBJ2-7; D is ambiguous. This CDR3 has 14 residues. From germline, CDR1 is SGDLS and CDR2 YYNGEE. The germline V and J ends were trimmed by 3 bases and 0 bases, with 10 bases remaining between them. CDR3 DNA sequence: TGTGCCAGCAGCGCTGGCGGTCTCTCCTACGAGCAGTACTTC. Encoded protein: CASSAGGLSYEQYF.

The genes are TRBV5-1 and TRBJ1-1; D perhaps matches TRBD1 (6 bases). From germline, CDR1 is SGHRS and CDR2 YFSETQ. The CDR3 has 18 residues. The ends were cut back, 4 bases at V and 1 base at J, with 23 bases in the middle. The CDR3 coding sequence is TGCGCCAGCAGCCTCCGGGGGGCAGGGGTGGAATCGAACACTGAAGCTTTCTTT. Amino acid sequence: CASSLRGAGVESNTEAFF.

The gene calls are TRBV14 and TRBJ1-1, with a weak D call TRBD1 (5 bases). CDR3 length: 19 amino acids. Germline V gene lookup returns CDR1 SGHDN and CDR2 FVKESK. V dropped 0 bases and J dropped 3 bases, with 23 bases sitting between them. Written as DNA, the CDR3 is TGTGCCAGCAGCCAAGATGGAATGTGGCTAGGGGTCGTCGACACTGAAGCTTTCTTT. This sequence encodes CASSQDGMWLGVVDTEAFF. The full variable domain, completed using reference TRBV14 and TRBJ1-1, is EAGVTQFPSHSVIEKGQTVTLRCDPISGHDNLYWYRRVMGKEIKFLLHFVKESKQDESGMPNNRFLAERTGGTYSTLKVQPAELEDSGVYFCASSQDGMWLGVVDTEAFFGQGTRLTVV.

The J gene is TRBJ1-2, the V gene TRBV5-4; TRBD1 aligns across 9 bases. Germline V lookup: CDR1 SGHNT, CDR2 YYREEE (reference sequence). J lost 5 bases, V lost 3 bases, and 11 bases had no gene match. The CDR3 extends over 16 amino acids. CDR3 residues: CASSSVPGQGGYGYTF. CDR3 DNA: TGTGCCAGCAGCTCAGTCCCGGGACAGGGCGGGTATGGCTACACCTTC.

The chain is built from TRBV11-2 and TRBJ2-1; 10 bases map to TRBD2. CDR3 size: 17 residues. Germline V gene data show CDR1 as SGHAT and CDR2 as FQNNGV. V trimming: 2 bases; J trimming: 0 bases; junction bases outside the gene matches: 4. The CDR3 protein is CASSLFSGGISYNEQFF. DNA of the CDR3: TGTGCCAGCAGCTTATTTAGCGGGGGGATCTCCTACAATGAGCAGTTCTTC.

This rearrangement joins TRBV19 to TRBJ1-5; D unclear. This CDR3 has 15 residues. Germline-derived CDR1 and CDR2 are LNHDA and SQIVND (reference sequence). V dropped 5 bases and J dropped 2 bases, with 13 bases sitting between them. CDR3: CASSWAGDGNQPQHF. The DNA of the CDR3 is TGTGCCAGTAGTTGGGCCGGGGATGGCAATCAGCCCCAGCATTTT.

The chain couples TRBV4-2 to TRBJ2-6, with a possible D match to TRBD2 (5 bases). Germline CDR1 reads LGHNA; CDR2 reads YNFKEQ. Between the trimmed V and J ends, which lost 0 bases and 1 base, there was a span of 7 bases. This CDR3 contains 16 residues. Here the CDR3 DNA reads TGTGCCAGCAGCCAAGACGGGGATTCTGGGGCCAACGTCCTGACTTTC. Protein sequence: CASSQDGDSGANVLTF.

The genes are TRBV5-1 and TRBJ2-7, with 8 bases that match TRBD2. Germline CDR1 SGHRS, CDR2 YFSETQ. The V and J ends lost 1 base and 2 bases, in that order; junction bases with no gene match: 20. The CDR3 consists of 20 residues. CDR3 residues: CASSLSDGRGISGEAYEQYF. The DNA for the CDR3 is TGCGCCAGCAGCTTGTCGGACGGGCGCGGGATTAGCGGGGAGGCCTACGAGCAGTACTTC.

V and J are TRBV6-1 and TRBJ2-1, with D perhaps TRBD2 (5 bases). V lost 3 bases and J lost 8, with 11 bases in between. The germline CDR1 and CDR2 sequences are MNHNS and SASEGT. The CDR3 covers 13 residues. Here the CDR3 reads CASSDSPGDEQFF. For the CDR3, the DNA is TGTGCCAGCAGTGATAGTCCCGGGGATGAGCAGTTCTTC.

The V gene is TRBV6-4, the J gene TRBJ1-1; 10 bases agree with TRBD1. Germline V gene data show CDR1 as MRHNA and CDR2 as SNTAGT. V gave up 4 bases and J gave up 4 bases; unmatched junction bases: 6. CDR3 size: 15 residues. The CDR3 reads CASSADRGSGTEAFF. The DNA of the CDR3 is TGTGCCAGCAGTGCGGACAGGGGGAGCGGCACTGAAGCTTTCTTT.

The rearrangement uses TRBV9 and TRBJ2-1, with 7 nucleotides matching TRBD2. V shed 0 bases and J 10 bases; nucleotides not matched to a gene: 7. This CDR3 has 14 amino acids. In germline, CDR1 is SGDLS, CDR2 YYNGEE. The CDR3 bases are TGTGCCAGCAGCGTAGCGGGGGGTGGGGAGGAGCAGTTCTTC. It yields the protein CASSVAGGGEEQFF.

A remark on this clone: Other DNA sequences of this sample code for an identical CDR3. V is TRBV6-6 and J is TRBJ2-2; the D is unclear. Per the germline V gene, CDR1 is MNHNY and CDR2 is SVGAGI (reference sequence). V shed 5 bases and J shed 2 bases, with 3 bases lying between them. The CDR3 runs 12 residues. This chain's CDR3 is CASSPNTGELFF. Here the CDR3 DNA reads TGTGCCAGCAGTCCTAACACCGGGGAGCTGTTTTTT.

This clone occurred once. CDR3 in DNA: TGTGCCAGCAGCCAGGGCGGGACAGGGGTTCCAGATACGCAGTATTTT. It yields the protein CASSQGGTGVPDTQYF. V is TRBV5-8 and J is TRBJ2-3; 10 bases align to TRBD1. Per the germline V gene, CDR1 is SGHTS and CDR2 is YDEGEE. With 4 bases clipped from V and 4 bases from J, the junction kept 9 bases outside the gene matches. The CDR3 loop spans 16 amino acids. The full variable domain, with the rest looked up from reference TRBV5-8 and TRBJ2-3, is EAGVTQSPTHLIKTRGQQATLRCSPISGHTSVYWYQQALGLGLQFLLWYDEGEERNRGNFPPRFSGRQFPNYSSELNVNALELEDSALYLCASSQGGTGVPDTQYFGPGTRLTVL.

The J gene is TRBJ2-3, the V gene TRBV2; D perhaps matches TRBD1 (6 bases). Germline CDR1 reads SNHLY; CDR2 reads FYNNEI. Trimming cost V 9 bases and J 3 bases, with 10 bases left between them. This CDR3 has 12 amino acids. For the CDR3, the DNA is TGTGCCAGACAGGGTAATACAGATACGCAGTATTTT. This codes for CARQGNTDTQYF.

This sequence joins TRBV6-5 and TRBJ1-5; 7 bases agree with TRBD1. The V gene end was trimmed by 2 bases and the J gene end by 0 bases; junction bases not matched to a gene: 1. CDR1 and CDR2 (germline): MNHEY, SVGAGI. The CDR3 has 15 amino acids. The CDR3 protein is CASSYDRDSNQPQHF. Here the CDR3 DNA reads TGTGCCAGCAGTTACGACAGGGATAGCAATCAGCCCCAGCATTTT.

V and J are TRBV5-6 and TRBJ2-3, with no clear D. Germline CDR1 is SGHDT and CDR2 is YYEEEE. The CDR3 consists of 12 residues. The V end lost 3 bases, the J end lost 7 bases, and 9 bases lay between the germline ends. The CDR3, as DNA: TGTGCCAGCAGCTCGCGACACTATACGCAGTATTTT. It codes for CASSSRHYTQYF.

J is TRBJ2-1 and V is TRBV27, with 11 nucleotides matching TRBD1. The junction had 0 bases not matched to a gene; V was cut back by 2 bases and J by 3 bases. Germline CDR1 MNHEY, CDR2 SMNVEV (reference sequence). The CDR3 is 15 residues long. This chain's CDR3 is CASSLGTGGYNEQFF. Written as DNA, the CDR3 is TGTGCCAGCAGTTTAGGGACAGGGGGCTACAATGAGCAGTTCTTC.

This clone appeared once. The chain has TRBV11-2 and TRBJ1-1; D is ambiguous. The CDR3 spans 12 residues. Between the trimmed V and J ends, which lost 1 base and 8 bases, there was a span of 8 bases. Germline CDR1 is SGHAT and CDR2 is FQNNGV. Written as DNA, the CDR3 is TGTGCCAGCAGCTTAGCCGCCCGGGAAGCTTTCTTT. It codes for CASSLAAREAFF.

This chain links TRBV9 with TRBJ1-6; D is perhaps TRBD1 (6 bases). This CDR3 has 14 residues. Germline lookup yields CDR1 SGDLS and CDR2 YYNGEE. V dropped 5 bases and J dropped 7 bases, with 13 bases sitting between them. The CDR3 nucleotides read TGTGCCAGCAGTGCTGGGGGCGGCAATTCACCCCTCCACTTT. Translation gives CASSAGGGNSPLHF.

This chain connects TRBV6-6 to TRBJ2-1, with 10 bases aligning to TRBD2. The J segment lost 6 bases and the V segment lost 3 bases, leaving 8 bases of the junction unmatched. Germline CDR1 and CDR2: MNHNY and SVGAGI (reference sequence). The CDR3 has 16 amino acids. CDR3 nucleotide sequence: TGTGCCAGCAGTTATTGTCTAGCGGGAGAATGCAATGAGCAGTTCTTC. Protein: CASSYCLAGECNEQFF.

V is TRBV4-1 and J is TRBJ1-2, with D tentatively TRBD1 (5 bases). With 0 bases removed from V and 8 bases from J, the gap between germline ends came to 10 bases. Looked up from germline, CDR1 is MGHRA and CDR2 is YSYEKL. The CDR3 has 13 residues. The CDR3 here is CASSQEGRGGYTF. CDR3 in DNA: TGCGCCAGCAGCCAAGAGGGGAGGGGAGGCTACACCTTC.

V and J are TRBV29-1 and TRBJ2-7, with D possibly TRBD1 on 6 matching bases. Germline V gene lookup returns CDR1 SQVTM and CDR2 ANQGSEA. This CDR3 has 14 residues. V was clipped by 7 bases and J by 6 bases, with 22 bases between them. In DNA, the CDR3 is TGCAGCGCAGAACCGCCGGGACACCCCACCGAGCAGTACTTC. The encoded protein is CSAEPPGHPTEQYF.

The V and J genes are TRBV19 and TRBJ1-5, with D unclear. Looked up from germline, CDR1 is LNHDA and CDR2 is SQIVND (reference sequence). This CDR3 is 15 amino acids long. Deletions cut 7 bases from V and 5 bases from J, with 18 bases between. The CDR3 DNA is TGTGCCAGTATGAAGGGTTCGGGGTTTGATCAGCCCCAGCATTTT. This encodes CASMKGSGFDQPQHF.

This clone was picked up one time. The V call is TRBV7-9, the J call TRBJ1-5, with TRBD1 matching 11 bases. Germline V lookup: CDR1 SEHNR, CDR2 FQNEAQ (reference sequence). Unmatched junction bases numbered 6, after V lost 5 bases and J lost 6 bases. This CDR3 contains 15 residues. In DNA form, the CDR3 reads TGTGCCAGCAGCGCCGGGACAGGGGGTGGTCAGCCCCAGCATTTT. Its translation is CASSAGTGGGQPQHF.

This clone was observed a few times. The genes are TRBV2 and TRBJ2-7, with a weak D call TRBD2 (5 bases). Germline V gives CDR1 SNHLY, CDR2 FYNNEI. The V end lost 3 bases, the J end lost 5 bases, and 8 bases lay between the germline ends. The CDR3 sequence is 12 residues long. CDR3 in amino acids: CASSDSRDEQYF. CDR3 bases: TGTGCCAGCAGTGACTCGAGGGACGAGCAGTACTTC.